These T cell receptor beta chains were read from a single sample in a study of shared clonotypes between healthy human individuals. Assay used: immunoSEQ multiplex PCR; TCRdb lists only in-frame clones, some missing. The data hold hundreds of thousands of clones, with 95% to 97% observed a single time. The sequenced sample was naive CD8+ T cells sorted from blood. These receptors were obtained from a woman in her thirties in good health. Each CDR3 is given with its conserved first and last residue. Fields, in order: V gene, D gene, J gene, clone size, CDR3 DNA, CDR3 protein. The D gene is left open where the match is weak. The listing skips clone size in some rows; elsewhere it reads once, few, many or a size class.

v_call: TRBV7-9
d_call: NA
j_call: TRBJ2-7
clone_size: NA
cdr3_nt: TGTGCCAGCAGCCTCGAGGCCCACGAGCAGTACTTC
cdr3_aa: CASSLEAHEQYF

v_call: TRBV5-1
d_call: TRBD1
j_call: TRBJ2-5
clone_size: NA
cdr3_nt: TGCGCCAGCAGCACCGGGACAGGGGGCCAAGAGACCCAGTACTTC
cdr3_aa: CASSTGTGGQETQYF

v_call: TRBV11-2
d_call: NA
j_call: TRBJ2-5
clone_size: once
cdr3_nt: TGTGCCAGCAGCTCCCTCGGGGCCCAGTACTTC
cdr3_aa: CASSSLGAQYF

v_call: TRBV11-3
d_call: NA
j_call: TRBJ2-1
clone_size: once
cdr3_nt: TGTGCCAGCAGCTTAGGGACTATCAATGAGCAGTTCTTC
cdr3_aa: CASSLGTINEQFF

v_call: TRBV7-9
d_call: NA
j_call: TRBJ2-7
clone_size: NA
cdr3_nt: TGTGCCAGCAGCCACCGGTTTATACCAACTGAGCAGTACTTC
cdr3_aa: CASSHRFIPTEQYF

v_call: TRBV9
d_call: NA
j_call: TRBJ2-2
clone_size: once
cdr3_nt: TGTGCCAGCAGCCCCGGGGGACAGACGAACACCGGGGAGCTGTTTTTT
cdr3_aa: CASSPGGQTNTGELFF

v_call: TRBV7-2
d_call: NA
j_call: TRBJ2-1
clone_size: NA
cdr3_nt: TGTGCCAGCAGCTCCGGTGAGCAGTTCTTC
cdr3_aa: CASSSGEQFF

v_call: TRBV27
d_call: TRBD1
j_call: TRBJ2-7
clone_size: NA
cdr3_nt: TGTGCCAGCAGTTTTCAGGGGGCCTACGAGCAGTACTTC
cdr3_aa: CASSFQGAYEQYF

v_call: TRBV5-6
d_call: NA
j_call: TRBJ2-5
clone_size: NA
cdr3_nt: TGTGCCAGCAGCTTGGCGGTAGGTGGGCCGGAGACCCAGTACTTC
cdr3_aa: CASSLAVGGPETQYF

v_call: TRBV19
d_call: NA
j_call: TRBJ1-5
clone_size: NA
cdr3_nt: TGTGCCAGTAATGGTGGGAGCAGCAATCAGCCCCAGCATTTT
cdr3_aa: CASNGGSSNQPQHF

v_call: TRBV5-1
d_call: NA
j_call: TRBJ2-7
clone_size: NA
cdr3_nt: TGCGCCAGCAGCCCTAACGTTGGAGAGCGAACCTACGAGCAGTACTTC
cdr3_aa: CASSPNVGERTYEQYF

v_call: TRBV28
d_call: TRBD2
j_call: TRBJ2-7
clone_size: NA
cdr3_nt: TGTGCCAGCGGTACTTCGGGAGGCCTTAACGAGCAGTACTTC
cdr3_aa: CASGTSGGLNEQYF

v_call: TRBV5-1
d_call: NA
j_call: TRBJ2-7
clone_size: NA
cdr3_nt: TGCGCCAGCAGCCCAGGACAGCTGTCCCTTAGCTCCTACGAGCAGTACTTC
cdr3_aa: CASSPGQLSLSSYEQYF

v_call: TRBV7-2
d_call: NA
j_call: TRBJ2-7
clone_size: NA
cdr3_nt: TGTGCCAGCAGCCAAAACGCGGACTACGAGCAGTACTTC
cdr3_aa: CASSQNADYEQYF

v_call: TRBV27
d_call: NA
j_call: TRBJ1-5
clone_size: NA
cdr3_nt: TGTGCCAGCAGTTTGGCGGGAGTTAGCAATCAGCCCCAGCATTTT
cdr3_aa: CASSLAGVSNQPQHF

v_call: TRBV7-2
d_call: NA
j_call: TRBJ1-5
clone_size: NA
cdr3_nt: TGTGCCAGCAGCTTAGCTGGCGGAGGGAAGCCCCAGCATTTT
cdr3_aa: CASSLAGGGKPQHF

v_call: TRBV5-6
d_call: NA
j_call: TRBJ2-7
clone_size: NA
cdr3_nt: TGTGCCAGCAGCTCCTCAAGACAAAACGAGCAGTACTTC
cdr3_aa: CASSSSRQNEQYF

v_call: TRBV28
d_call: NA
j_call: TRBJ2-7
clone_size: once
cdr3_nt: TGTGCCAGCAGACCCACATGGAGACAGGCAACCTACGAGCAGTACTTC
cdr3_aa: CASRPTWRQATYEQYF

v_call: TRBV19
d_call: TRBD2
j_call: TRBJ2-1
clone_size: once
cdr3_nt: TGTGCCAGTAGAACTAGCGGGACCTACAATGAGCAGTTCTTC
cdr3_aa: CASRTSGTYNEQFF

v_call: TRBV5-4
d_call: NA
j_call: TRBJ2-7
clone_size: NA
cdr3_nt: TGTGCCAGCAGCTTGCCCGTTAAGATGGACCGGGACAAGCAGTCCTACGAGCAGTACTTC
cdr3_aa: CASSLPVKMDRDKQSYEQYF

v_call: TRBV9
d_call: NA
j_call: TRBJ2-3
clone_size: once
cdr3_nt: TGTGCCAGCAGCGTAGAGCCGGGGATCACAGATACGCAGTATTTT
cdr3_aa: CASSVEPGITDTQYF

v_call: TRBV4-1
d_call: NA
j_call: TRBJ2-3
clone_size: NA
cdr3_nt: TGCGTCAGCAGCCAGACCGGCACAGATACGCAGTATTTT
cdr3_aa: CVSSQTGTDTQYF

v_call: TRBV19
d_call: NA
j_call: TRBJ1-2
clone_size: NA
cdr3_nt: TGTGCCAGTAGTTGGGCGGCAGCCTCCAGCTCCTATGGCTACACCTTC
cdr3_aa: CASSWAAASSSYGYTF

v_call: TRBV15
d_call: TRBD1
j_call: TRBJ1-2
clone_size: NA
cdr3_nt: TGTGCCACCAGCAGACGCGGGACAGTCTACACCTTC
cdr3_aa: CATSRRGTVYTF

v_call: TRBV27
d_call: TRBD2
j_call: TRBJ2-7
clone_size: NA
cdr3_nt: TGTGCCAGCAGGGTCCGCGGGGGGGGGCAGTACGAGCAGTACTTC
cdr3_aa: CASRVRGGGQYEQYF

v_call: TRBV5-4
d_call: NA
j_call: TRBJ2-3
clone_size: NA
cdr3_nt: TGTGCCAGCAGCTCGCTAGATACGCAGTATTTT
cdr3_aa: CASSSLDTQYF

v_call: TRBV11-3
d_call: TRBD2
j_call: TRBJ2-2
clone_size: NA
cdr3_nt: TGTGCCAGCAGCTCTCGGACTAGCGGGAGACCAACCGGGGAGCTGTTTTTT
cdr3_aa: CASSSRTSGRPTGELFF

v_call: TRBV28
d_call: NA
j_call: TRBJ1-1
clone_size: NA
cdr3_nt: TGTGCCAGCAGTTTACTTCTACAGCCTGGTGGGGAAGCTTTCTTT
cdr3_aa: CASSLLLQPGGEAFF

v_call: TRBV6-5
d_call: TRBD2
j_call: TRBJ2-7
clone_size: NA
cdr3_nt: TGTGCCAGCAGCATCCGACTAGCGGGGCCCTACGAGCAGTACTTC
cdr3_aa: CASSIRLAGPYEQYF

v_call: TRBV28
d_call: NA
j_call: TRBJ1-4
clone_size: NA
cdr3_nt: TGTGCCAGCAGTTTAAGGCCAGGGAAAAGGGATGGTGAAAAACTGTTTTTT
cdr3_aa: CASSLRPGKRDGEKLFF

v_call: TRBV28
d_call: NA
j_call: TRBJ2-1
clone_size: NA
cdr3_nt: TGTGCCAGCAGTTTCCGGGCAGGGCTCTCCTACAATGAGCAGTTCTTC
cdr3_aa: CASSFRAGLSYNEQFF

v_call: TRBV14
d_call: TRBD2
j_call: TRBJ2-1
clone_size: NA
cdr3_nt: TGTGCCAGCAGCCTACTAGCGGGAAGGACGAATGAGCAGTTCTTC
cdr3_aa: CASSLLAGRTNEQFF

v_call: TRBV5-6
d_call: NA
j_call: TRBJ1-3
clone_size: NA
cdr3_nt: TGTGCCAGCAGCTTGGCCGGCGCTCACTCTGGAAACACCATATATTTT
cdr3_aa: CASSLAGAHSGNTIYF

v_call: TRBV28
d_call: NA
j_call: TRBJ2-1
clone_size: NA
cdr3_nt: TGTGCCAGCAGTTTTGTGGCCCCGAGCTCCTACAATGAGCAGTTCTTC
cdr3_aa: CASSFVAPSSYNEQFF

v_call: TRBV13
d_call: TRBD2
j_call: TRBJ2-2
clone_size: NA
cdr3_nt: TGTGCCAGCAACTTACTAGCGGGAGACGGTGCCGGGGAGCTGTTTTTT
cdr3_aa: CASNLLAGDGAGELFF

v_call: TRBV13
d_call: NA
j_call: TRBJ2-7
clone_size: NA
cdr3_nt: TGTGCCAGCAGCGGACCGGGACTCCAATCCTACGAGCAGTACTTC
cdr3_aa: CASSGPGLQSYEQYF